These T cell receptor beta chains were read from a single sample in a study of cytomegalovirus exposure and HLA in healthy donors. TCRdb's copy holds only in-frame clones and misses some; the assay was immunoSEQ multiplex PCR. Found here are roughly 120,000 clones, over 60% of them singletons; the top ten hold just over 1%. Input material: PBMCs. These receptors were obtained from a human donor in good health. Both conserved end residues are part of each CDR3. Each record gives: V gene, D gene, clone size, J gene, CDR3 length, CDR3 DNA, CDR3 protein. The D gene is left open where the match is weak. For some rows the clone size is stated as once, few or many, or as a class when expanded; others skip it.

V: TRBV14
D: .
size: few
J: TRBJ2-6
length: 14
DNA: TGTGCCAGCAGCCTTCAGTCCGGGGCCAACGTCCTGACTTTC
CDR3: CASSLQSGANVLTF

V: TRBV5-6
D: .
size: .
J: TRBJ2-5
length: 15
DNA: TGTGCCAGCAGCACCGGACTGGGTACCCAAGAGACCCAGTACTTC
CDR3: CASSTGLGTQETQYF

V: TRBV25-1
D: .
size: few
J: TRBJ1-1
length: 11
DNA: TGTGCCAGCAGGCGGGGGACTGAAGCTTTCTTT
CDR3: CASRRGTEAFF

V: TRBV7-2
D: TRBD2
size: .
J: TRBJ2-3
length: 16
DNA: TGTGCCAGCAGGCCGACTAGCGGGGCTCCGTCAGATACGCAGTATTTT
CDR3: CASRPTSGAPSDTQYF

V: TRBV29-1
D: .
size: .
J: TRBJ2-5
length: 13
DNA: TGCAGCGTTTCAGGCCGTGTCCAAGAGACCCAGTACTTC
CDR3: CSVSGRVQETQYF

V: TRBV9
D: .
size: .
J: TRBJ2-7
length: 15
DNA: TGTGCCAGCAGCGTTTCAGGGGACCCAGACTACGAGCAGTACTTC
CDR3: CASSVSGDPDYEQYF

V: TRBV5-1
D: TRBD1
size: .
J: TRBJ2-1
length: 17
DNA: TGCGCCAGCAGCTTGTTACCCCCGGGACAGGGGGCCAATGAGCAGTTCTTC
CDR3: CASSLLPPGQGANEQFF

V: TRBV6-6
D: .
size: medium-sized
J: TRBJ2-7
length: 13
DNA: TGTGCCAGCAGTCGGACAGTCGACTACGAGCAGTACTTC
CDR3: CASSRTVDYEQYF

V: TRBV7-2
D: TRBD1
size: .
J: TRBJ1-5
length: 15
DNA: TGTGCCAGCAGCTCGAACCGGGACAGGGGACAGCCCCAGCATTTT
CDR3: CASSSNRDRGQPQHF

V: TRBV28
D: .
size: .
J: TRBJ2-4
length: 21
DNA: TGTGCCAGCAGTTTAGGGTTCGGGTCAGGGGGAGGCAAGGTGGCCAAAAACATTCAGTACTTC
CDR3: CASSLGFGSGGGKVAKNIQYF

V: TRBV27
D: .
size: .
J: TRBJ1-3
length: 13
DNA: TGTGCCAGCAGGGCAAGCTCTGGAAACACCATATATTTT
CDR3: CASRASSGNTIYF

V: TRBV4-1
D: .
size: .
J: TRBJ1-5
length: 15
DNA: TGCGCCAGCAGCCAAGATCGCGGACTCAATCAGCCCCAGCATTTT
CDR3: CASSQDRGLNQPQHF

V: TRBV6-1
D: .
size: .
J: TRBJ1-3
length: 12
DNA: TGTGCCAGCAAGGGGGCTGGAAACACCATATATTTT
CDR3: CASKGAGNTIYF

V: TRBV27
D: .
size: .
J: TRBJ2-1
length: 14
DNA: TGTGCCAGCGGTTTAAGCGGTAGCGTCAATGAGCAGTTCTTC
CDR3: CASGLSGSVNEQFF

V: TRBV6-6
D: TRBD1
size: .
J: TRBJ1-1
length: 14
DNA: TGTGCCAGCAGCCGCGGACAGGGGGAGACTGAAGCTTTCTTT
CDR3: CASSRGQGETEAFF

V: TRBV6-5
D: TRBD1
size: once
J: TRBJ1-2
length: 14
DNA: TGTGCCAGCGGCTCCGGGACAGCTAACTATGGCTACACCTTC
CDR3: CASGSGTANYGYTF

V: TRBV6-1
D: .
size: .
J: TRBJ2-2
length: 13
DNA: TGTGCCAGCGCGGGGGCCTCTAGAGGGGAGCTGTTTTTT
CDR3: CASAGASRGELFF

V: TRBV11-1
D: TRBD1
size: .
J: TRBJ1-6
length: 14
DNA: TGTGCCAGCAGCTCGACAGGGGAGGATTCACCCCTCCACTTT
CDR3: CASSSTGEDSPLHF

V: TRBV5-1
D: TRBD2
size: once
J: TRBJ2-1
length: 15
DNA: TGCGCCAGCAGGGCAGCGGGGGGTTCCTACAATGAGCAGTTCTTC
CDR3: CASRAAGGSYNEQFF

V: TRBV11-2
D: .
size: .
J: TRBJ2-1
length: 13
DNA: TGTGCCAGCAGCTTAGGACAGTACAATGAGCAGTTCTTC
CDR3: CASSLGQYNEQFF

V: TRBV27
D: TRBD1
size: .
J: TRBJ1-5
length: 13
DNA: TGTGCCAGCGCCCTAGGACAGGGGAATCTCCAGCATTTT
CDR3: CASALGQGNLQHF

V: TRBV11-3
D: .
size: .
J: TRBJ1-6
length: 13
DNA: TGTGCCAGCAGCTTAGACAGGGATTCACCCCTCCACTTT
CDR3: CASSLDRDSPLHF

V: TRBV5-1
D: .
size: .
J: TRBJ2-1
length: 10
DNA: TGCGCCAGCAGCTTCGATGAGCAGTTCTTC
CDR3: CASSFDEQFF

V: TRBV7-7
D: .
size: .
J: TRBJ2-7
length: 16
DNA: TGTGCTAGCAGCTTAGAAGGTGGTGGGGCTACATACGAGCAGTACTTC
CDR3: CASSLEGGGATYEQYF

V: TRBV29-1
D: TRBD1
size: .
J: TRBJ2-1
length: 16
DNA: TGCAGCGTTGAAGATCTTCAGGGGGCCTCCTACAATGAGCAGTTCTTC
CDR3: CSVEDLQGASYNEQFF

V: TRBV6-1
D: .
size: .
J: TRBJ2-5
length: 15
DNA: TGTGCCAGCAGCAGACTAGATTCAAGTTTTGAGACCCAGTACTTC
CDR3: CASSRLDSSFETQYF

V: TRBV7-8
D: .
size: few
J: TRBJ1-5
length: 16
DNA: TGTGCCAGCAGCTCCATGGGAGGTGGGAGCAATCAGCCCCAGCATTTT
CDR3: CASSSMGGGSNQPQHF

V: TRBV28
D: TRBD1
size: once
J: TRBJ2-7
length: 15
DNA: TGTGCCAGCAGCTTTGGGACAGGGTTATCTTCCGAGCAGTACTTC
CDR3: CASSFGTGLSSEQYF

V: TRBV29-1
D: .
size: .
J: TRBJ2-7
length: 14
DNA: TGCAGCGTTGAGTGGGGCAGGGCTGGGTACGGGCAGTACTTC
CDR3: CSVEWGRAGYGQYF

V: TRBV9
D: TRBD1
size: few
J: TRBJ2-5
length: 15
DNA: TGTGCCAGCAGCGTAGACAGGGGGGCCGTAGAGACCCAGTACTTC
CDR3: CASSVDRGAVETQYF

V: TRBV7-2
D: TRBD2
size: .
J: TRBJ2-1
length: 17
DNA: TGTGCCAGCAGCGTCGGGACTAGCGGGGGGGCGGCTTTTGAGCAGTTCTTC
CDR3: CASSVGTSGGAAFEQFF

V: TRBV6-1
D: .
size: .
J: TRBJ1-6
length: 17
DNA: TGTGCCAGCAGTGAAGCTTTTAGGGGCTCCTATAATTCACCCCTCCACTTT
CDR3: CASSEAFRGSYNSPLHF

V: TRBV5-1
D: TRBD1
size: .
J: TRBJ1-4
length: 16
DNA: TGCGCCAGCAGCTTGGGGCGCGGGACAGGGCGGGAAAAACTGTTTTTT
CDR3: CASSLGRGTGREKLFF

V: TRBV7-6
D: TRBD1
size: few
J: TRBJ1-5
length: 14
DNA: TGTGCCAGCAGCTCGGGACAGTCCTTTGGGCCCCAGCATTTT
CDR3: CASSSGQSFGPQHF

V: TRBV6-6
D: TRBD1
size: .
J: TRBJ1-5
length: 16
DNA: TGTGCCAGCAGGGAAAAAGATAGGGGGCACAATCAGCCCCAGCATTTT
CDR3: CASREKDRGHNQPQHF

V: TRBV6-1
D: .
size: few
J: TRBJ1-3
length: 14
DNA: TGTGCCAGCGGGGCAGGCCTCTCTGGAAACACCATATATTTT
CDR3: CASGAGLSGNTIYF

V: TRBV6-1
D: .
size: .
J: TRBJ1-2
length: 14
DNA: TGTGCCAGCAGTGAGCCGACAGAATACTATGGCTACACCTTC
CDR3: CASSEPTEYYGYTF

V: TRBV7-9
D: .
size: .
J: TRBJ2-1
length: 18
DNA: TGTGCCAGCAGCTACCCGGCCAGGGTCGTAACGACCTACAATGAGCAGTTCTTC
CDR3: CASSYPARVVTTYNEQFF

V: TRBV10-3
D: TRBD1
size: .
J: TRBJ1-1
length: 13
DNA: TGTGCCAGCGACAGGGGGGGGAACACTGAAGCTTTCTTT
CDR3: CASDRGGNTEAFF

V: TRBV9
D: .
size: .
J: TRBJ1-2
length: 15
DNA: TGTGCCAGCAGCGTAGGTTTCGGGGACTACTATGGCTACACCTTC
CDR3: CASSVGFGDYYGYTF

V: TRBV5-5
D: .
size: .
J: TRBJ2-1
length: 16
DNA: TGTGCCAGCAGGAACGACCTGGGGGCCGGGGCCAATGAGCAGTTCTTC
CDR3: CASRNDLGAGANEQFF